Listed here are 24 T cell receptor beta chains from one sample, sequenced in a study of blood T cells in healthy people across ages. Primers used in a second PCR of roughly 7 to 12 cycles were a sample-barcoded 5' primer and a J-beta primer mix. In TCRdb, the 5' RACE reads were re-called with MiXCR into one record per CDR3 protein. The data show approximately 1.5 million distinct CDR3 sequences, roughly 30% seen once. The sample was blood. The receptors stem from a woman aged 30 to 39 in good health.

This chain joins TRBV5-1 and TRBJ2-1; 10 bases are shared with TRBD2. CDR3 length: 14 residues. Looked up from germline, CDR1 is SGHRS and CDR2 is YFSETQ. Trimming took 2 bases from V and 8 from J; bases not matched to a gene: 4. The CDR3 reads CASSLKSGRDEQFF. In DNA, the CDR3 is TGCGCCAGCAGCTTAAAAAGCGGGAGGGATGAGCAGTTCTTC.

The CDR3 region is CASSLAHGPPAYEQYF. The CDR3 nucleotides read TGTGCCAGCAGCTTAGCGCATGGACCTCCGGCCTACGAGCAGTACTTC. The chain uses TRBV7-3 and TRBJ2-7; no definite D call. CDR3 length equals 16 residues. The ends were cut back, 2 bases at V and 2 bases at J, with 16 bases in the middle. Germline V CDR1 and CDR2: SGHTA, FQGTGA.

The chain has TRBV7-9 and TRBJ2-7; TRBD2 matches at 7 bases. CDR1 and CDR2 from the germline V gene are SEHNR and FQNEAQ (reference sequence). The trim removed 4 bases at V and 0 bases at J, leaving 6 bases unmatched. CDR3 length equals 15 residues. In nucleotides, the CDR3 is TGTGCCAGCAGCTCGGGACTATTAAACTCCTACGAGCAGTACTTC. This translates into CASSSGLLNSYEQYF.

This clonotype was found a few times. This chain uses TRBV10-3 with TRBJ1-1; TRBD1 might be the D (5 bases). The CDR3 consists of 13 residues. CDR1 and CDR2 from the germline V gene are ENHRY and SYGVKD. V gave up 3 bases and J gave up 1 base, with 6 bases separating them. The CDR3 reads CAISDGGNTEAFF. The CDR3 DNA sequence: TGTGCCATCAGTGACGGGGGGAACACTGAAGCTTTCTTT.

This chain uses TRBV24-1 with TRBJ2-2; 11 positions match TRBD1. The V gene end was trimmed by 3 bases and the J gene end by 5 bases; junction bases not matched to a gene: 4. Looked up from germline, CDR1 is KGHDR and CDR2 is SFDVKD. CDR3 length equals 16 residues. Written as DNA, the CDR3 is TGTGCCACCAGTGATATCGGACAGGGGGCTACCGGGGAGCTGTTTTTT. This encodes CATSDIGQGATGELFF.

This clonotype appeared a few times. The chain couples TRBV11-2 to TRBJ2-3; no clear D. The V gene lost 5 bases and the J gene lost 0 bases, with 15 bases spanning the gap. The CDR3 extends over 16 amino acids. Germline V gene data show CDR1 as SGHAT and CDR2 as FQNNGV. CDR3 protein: CASSLPWRRSTDTQYF. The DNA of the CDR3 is TGTGCCAGCAGCCTTCCATGGCGCCGAAGCACAGATACGCAGTATTTT.

The CDR3 DNA sequence: TGTGCCAGCAGCTTAAATAATGCGCCCTACGAGCAGTACTTC. It translates to CASSLNNAPYEQYF. The chain carries TRBV7-9 and TRBJ2-5; no definite D call. The J call is doubtful: the DNA matches TRBJ2-7 better. CDR1 and CDR2 from the germline V gene are SEHNR and FQNEAQ (reference sequence). CDR3 size: 14 residues.

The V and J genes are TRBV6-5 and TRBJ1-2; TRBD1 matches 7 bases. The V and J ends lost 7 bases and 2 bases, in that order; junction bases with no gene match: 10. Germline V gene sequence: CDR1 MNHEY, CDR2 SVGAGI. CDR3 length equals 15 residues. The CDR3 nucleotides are TGTGCCAGCACCACTAATTCCAGGGGGAACTATGGCTACACCTTC. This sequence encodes CASTTNSRGNYGYTF.

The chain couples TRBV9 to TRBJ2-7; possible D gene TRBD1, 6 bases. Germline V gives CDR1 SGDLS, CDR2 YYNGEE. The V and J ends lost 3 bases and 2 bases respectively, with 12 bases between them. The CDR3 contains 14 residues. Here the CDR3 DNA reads TGTGCCAGCAGCGCAGGGGCGGAAGCCTACGAGCAGTACTTC. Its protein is CASSAGAEAYEQYF.

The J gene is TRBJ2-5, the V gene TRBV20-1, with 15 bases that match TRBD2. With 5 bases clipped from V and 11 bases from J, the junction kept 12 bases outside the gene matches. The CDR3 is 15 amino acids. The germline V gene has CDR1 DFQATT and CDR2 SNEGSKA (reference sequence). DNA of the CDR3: TGCAGTGCTGAGGTCGGACTAGCGGGAGGGCACAAGCAGTACTTC. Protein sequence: CSAEVGLAGGHKQYF.

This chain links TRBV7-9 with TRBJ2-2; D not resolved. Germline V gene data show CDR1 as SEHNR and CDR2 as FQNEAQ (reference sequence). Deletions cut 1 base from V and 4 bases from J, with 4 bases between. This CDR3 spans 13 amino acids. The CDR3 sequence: CASSLVSTGELFF. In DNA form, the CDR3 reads TGTGCCAGCAGCTTAGTTAGCACCGGGGAGCTGTTTTTT.

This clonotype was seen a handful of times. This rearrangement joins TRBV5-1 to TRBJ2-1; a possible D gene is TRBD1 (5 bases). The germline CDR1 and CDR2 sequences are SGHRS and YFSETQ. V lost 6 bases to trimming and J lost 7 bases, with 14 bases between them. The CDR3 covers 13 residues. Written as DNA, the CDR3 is TGCGCCAGCACCCAAGACAGACCGAATGAGCAGTTCTTC. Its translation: CASTQDRPNEQFF.

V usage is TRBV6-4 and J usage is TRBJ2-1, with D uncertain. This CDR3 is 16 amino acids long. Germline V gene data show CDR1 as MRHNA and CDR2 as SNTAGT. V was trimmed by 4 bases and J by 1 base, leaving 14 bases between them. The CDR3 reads CASSGSFERSYNEQFF. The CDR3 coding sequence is TGTGCCAGCAGTGGCTCCTTCGAGAGGTCCTACAATGAGCAGTTCTTC.

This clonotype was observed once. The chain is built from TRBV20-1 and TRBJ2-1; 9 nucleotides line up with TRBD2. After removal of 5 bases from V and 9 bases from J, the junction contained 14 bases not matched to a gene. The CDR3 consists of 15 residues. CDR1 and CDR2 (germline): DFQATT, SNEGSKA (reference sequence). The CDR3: CSASNSGSPRGEQFF. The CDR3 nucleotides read TGCAGTGCTTCAAATAGCGGGAGTCCTAGGGGTGAGCAGTTCTTC.

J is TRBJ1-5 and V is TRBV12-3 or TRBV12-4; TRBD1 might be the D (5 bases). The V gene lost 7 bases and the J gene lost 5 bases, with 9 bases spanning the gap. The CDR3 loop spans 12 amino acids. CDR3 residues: CASTTGDQPQHF. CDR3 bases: TGTGCCAGCACCACGGGGGATCAGCCCCAGCATTTT.

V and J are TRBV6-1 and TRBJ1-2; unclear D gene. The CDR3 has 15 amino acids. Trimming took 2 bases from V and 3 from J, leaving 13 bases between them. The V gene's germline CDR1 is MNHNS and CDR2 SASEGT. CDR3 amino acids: CASSESVYGYYGYTF. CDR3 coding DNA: TGTGCCAGCAGTGAAAGCGTATACGGTTACTATGGCTACACCTTC.

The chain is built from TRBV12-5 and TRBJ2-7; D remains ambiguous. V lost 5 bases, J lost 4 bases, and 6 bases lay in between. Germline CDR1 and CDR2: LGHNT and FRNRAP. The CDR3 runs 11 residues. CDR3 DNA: TGTGCTAGTGGTACAGAATACGAGCAGTACTTC. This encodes CASGTEYEQYF.

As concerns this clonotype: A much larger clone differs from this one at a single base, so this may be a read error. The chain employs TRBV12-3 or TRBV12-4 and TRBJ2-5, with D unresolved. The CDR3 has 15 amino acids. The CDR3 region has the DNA TGTGCCGGCAGTTTCCCGGACCCCCCTAGGGAGACCCAGTACTTC. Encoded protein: CAGSFPDPPRETQYF.

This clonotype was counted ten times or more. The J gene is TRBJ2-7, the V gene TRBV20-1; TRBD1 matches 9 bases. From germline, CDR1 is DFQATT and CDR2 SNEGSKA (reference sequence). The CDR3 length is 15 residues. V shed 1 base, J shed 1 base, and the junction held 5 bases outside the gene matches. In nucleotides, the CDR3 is TGCAGTGCTAGAGCCACAGGGGGCGGGTCCTACGAGCAGTACTTC. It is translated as CSARATGGGSYEQYF.

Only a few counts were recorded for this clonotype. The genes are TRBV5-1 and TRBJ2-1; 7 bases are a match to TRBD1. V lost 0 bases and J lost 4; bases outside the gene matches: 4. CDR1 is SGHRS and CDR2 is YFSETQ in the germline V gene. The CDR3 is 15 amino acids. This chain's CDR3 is CASSLGDREYNEQFF. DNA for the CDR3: TGCGCCAGCAGCTTGGGTGACAGGGAATACAATGAGCAGTTCTTC.

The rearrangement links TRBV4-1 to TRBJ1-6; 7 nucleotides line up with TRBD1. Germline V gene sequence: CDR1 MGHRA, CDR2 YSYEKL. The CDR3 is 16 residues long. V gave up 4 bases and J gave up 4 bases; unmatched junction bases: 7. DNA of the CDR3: TGCGCCAGCAGCCCGGTATCGGGACAGTATAATTCACCCCTCCACTTT. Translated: CASSPVSGQYNSPLHF.

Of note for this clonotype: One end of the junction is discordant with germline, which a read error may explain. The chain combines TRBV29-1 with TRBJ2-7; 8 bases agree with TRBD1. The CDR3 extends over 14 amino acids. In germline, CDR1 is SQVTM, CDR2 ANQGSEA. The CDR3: CSVARDRLPYERYF. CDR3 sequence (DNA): TGCAGCGTCGCTCGGGACAGGCTCCCCTACGAGCGGTACTTC.

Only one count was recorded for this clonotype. As DNA, the CDR3 is TGTGCCAGCAGTTTCCCTAGCGGGAGATCCTACGAGCAGTACTTC. It yields the protein CASSFPSGRSYEQYF. The chain links TRBV27 to TRBJ2-4, with 10 bases lining up with TRBD2. Judging by the DNA end, TRBJ2-7 fits better; the J call may be wrong. The CDR3 has 15 residues. Germline values: CDR1 MNHEY, CDR2 SMNVEV (reference sequence).

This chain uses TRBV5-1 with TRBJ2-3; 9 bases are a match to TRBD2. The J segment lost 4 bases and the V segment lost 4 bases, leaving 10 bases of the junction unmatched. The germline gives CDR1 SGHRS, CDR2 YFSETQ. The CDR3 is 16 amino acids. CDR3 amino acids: CASSIDSGGGADTQYF. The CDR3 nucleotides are TGCGCCAGCAGCATCGATAGCGGGGGAGGCGCAGATACGCAGTATTTT.